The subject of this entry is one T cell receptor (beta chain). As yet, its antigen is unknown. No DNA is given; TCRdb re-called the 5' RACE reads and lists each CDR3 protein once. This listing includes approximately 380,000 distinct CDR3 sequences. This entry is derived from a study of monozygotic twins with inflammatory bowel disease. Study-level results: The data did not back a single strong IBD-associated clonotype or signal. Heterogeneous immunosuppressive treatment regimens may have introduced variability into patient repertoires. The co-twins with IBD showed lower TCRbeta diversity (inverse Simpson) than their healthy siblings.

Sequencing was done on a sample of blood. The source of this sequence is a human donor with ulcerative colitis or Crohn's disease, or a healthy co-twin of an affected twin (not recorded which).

CDR3 amino acids: CASSLAPGQGSKTIQYF. This chain links TRBV11-2 with TRBJ2-4; the TCRdb D gene call, TRBD1, has no DNA to confirm it. The CDR3 is 17 residues long. In germline, CDR1 is SGHAT, CDR2 FQNNGV.